This TCR beta chain was profiled in a study of blood T cell repertoires in COVID-19. As for the study in general: In each case, the material was cDNA or gDNA derived from T cells, B-cell-depleted T cells, or PBMCs.

Germline CDR1 is SGHRS and CDR2 is YFSETQ. This CDR3 is built from 15 residues. The germline V and J ends were trimmed by 2 bases and 1 base, with 12 bases remaining between them. Those who participated ranged in age from roughly 18 to 100 years and resided in around 22 US areas. Under the authors' procedure: From reference gene primer amplification, estimates of nucleated cell counts were derived. Assay: immunoSEQ multiplex PCR; the TCRdb copy retains only in-frame clones and omits some. V and J calls plus clone size are reproduced from that table; the DNA served to infer D and trimming. The repertoire holds 250,000 to 350,000 clones, 80% to 90% seen once, with more than 3.5% in the top ten.

Material for sequencing was PBMCs or T cells enriched from blood (not recorded which). This clonotype was obtained from a woman aged 25 to 39 who had recovered from COVID-19. V is TRBV5-1 and J is TRBJ2-5; tentatively, D is TRBD2 (7 bases). CDR3 region: CASSFGGTTQETQYF. The CDR3 DNA sequence: TGCGCCAGCAGCTTCGGGGGGACAACCCAAGAGACCCAGTACTTC.